Listed below are T cell receptor beta chains from one sample, sequenced in a study of T cell responses to AZD1222 COVID-19 vaccine. Using immunoSEQ multiplex PCR, the repertoire was profiled, and TCRdb retains in-frame clones only, with some absent. The data show 75,000 to 85,000 clones, with about 90% seen just once and 1.3% to 1.5% held by the top ten. The sample here was peripheral blood, taken 28 days after the second AZD1222 dose. Source of these receptors: an adult who received the AZD1222 COVID-19 vaccine. CDR3s leave out the opening cysteine and the closing phenylalanine or tryptophan. Clone size, where shown, is once, few, many, or a class for clones that have expanded.

J gene,V gene,clone size,CDR3 protein
TRBJ1-3,TRBV19,.,AVGPSGNTIY
TRBJ2-7,TRBV12-3/TRBV12-4,.,ASSRGPPYEQY
TRBJ2-5,TRBV5-4,.,ASSSMWTNQETQY
TRBJ1-2,TRBV5-4,.,ASSAGWEGYT
TRBJ2-7,TRBV18,.,ASSSQGSSYEQY
TRBJ2-7,TRBV12-1,once,ASSGTYVPWDAEQY
TRBJ1-5,TRBV28,.,ASSLTGRNQPQH
TRBJ2-1,TRBV6-4,.,ASSDSPGDRGNEQF
TRBJ2-1,TRBV10-3,.,AIGGTDKF
TRBJ2-2,TRBV16,.,ASSQSIGEANTGELF
TRBJ1-2,TRBV28,few,ASSSTAGGRIGYT
TRBJ1-5,TRBV7-3,.,ASSLGSGQPQH
TRBJ2-3,TRBV27,.,ASRRRDMTDSSTDTQY
TRBJ1-6,TRBV9,once,ASSVVGENNSPLH
TRBJ2-7,TRBV9,.,ASSVSTGRSSYEQY
TRBJ2-7,TRBV7-8,.,ASSRDGDPTREQY
TRBJ1-6,TRBV19,.,ASSIPLGGDNSPLH
TRBJ1-1,TRBV6-2/TRBV6-3,once,ASSYLNTEAF
TRBJ2-2,TRBV28,.,ASSLGPGVITGELF
TRBJ2-7,TRBV2,.,ASSEHDGGYLYEQY
TRBJ1-2,TRBV6-5,few,ASSYSLGDVDGYT
TRBJ2-7,TRBV7-3,.,ASTKAASGNSYEQY
TRBJ2-7,TRBV3-1/TRBV3-2,.,ASSQPLGEQY
TRBJ2-7,TRBV28,once,ATKGQHHTYEQY
TRBJ2-7,TRBV11-2,.,ASSQQEFLSYEQY
TRBJ2-6,TRBV19,.,ASSRDRGRAGANVLT
TRBJ1-6,TRBV5-1,.,ASSSTTGTNSPLH
TRBJ2-7,TRBV4-1,.,ASSLPGGYEQY
TRBJ1-2,TRBV6-5,.,ASSPGGPDADT
TRBJ2-4,TRBV2,.,ASSATGARNIQY
TRBJ1-4,TRBV30,once,AWTGGSEKLF
TRBJ2-5,TRBV7-2,.,ASSLSGYPQETQY
TRBJ2-2,TRBV3-1/TRBV3-2,.,ASSHIAGTNTGELF
TRBJ2-7,TRBV19,.,ASSIERGYEQY
TRBJ1-2,TRBV19,.,ASSLGQNYGYT
TRBJ2-7,TRBV27,.,ASSLKGQGAREQY
TRBJ2-7,TRBV28,once,ASHWAGTYEQY
TRBJ2-1,TRBV28,.,ASSPLLRYRGRNNEQF
TRBJ2-3,TRBV7-2,.,ASGRSSQTDTQY
TRBJ2-2,TRBV7-6,.,ASSLAGGYTGELF
TRBJ2-1,TRBV9,.,ASSEVGQTNNEQF
TRBJ1-5,TRBV5-1,.,ASSLGGGNQPQH
TRBJ1-4,TRBV5-4,few,ASSLGQGAPLATNEKLF
TRBJ1-1,TRBV4-3,.,ASSQVGQGNTEAF
TRBJ2-3,TRBV19,.,ASSTGMGQWGTDTQY
TRBJ1-1,TRBV30,.,AWGPGNTEAF
TRBJ2-7,TRBV21-1,.,ASSPHLEQY
TRBJ2-7,TRBV11-2,.,ASSDVSYEQY
TRBJ1-1,TRBV9,.,ASSVTPENTEAF
TRBJ2-7,TRBV28,.,ARRKHRVVNYEQY
TRBJ1-5,TRBV27,.,ASSFLGRGNQPQH
TRBJ2-7,TRBV28,.,ASTQRGFREQY
TRBJ1-5,TRBV19,once,ASRGQGKDQPQH